This TCR beta chain stems from a study of blood T cell repertoires in COVID-19. V was shortened by 4 bases and J by 5 bases, with 8 bases between the two germline ends. CDR3 length: 13 residues. Per the germline V gene, CDR1 is LGHDT and CDR2 is YNNKEL (reference sequence). In the original analysis: Researchers report that nucleated cell counts were estimated from reference gene primer amplification. TCRdb's copy holds only in-frame clones and misses some; the assay was immunoSEQ multiplex PCR. D and trimming were read from the DNA, whereas the V and J calls and clone size are those reported in that table. The sample contains 150,000 to 200,000 clones, roughly 80% of which appear only once.

This TCR was sampled from a woman between 45 and 65 years old who had recovered from COVID-19. Material: PBMCs or T cells enriched from blood (not recorded which). The J gene is TRBJ2-2, the V gene TRBV3-1 (or the pseudogene TRBV3-2); D is ambiguous. The CDR3 DNA is TGTGCCAGCAGCCGCGTCGGGACCGGGGAGCTGTTTTTT. Translated: CASSRVGTGELFF.